This T cell receptor beta chain was sequenced in a study of blood T cell repertoires in COVID-19. TCRdb's table, derived via immunoSEQ multiplex PCR, lists solely in-frame clones and lacks some. The sample contains about 14,000 clones, about 83% of which appear only once. This CDR3 has 15 amino acids. Trimming stripped 0 bases from V and 4 bases from J, with 13 bases between. The germline gives CDR1 LNHNV, CDR2 YYDKDF (reference sequence). Sequenced: peripheral blood. V and J are TRBV15 and TRBJ2-7, with a weak D call TRBD1 (6 bases). The origin of this receptor is a woman aged 60-75 years with acute or convalescent COVID-19. CDR3 loop: CATSREQGFLYEQYF. The CDR3 region has the DNA TGTGCCACCAGCAGAGAGCAGGGGTTCTTGTACGAGCAGTACTTC.